This TCR beta chain is drawn from a study of identifying expanded T cells in peripheral blood. Produced via immunoSEQ multiplex PCR; TCRdb's table is partial and in-frame only. The table lists about 58,000 clones, over 85% of them singletons. From germline, CDR1 is MNHNS and CDR2 SASEGT. Trimming took off 6 bases at V and 2 bases at J, with 1 base between the two ends. The CDR3 consists of 11 residues. In regard to this clone: The target antigen is unknown.

The study, taken as a whole, reports: Two-week clone count variance significantly increased as total template count grew. Differentially abundant clones: 0.95 to 1.5 between replicates, around 16 at roughly 2 weeks, 18 to 20 at four.

The clonotype comes from a person between 18 and 70 years old in good health. This chain joins TRBV6-1 and TRBJ2-2; D unclear. Sequencing was carried out using blood. The CDR3 DNA follows: TGTGCCAGCAGAAACACCGGGGAGCTGTTTTTT. Translation gives CASRNTGELFF.